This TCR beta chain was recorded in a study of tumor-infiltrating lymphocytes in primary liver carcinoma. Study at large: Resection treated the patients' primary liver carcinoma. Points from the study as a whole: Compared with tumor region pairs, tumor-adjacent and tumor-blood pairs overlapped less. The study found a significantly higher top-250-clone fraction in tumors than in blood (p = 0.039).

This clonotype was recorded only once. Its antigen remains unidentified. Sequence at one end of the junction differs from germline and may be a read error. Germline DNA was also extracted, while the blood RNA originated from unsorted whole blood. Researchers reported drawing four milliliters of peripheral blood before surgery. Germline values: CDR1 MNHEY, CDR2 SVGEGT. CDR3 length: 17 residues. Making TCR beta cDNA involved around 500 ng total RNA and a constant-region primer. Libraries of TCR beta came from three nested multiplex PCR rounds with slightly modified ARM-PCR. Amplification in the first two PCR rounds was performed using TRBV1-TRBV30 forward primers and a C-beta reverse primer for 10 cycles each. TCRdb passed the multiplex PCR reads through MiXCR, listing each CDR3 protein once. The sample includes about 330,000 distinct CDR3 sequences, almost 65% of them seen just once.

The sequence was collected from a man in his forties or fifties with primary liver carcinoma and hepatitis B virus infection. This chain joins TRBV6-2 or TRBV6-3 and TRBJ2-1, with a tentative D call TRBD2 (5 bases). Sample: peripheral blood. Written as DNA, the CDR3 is TGTGCCAGCAGTTACTCCCCACCTAGCTGGTTGTACAATGAGCGGTTCTTC. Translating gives CASSYSPPSWLYNERFF.